Given below is one T cell receptor (beta chain) in context. The target antigen is unknown. Unique molecular identifiers were built into the TCR beta cDNA libraries. TCRdb recomputed calls from the PCR reads with MiXCR, one row per CDR3 protein. The table lists under 200,000 distinct CDR3 sequences, 25% to 35% of them singletons. Germline CDR1 MGHRA, CDR2 YSYEKL. The CDR3 loop spans 15 amino acids. Trimming pared 2 bases from V and 4 bases from J, leaving 12 bases between. This entry comes from a study of post-analysis software for immune sequencing data. Looking at the study overall: Courses of disease covered relapsing-remitting, secondary progressive and progressive-relapsing multiple sclerosis.

Study outcomes and limitations: Relative to controls, patients had 5 or 6 TRBV segments at higher frequency, with TRBV5-6, TRBV5-1 and TRBV20-1 among these. Strong co-clustering by F measure linked samples that shared a preparation batch. Those with multiple sclerosis, the patient group, showed significantly lower normalized Chao1 diversity than controls.

The sequence was collected from a girl between 2 and 17 years old with multiple sclerosis. Sequenced sample: blood. J is TRBJ1-5 and V is TRBV4-1; no clear D gene. The CDR3 is CASSQWVRANQPQHF. The CDR3 DNA is TGCGCCAGCAGCCAATGGGTCCGGGCAAATCAGCCCCAGCATTTT.